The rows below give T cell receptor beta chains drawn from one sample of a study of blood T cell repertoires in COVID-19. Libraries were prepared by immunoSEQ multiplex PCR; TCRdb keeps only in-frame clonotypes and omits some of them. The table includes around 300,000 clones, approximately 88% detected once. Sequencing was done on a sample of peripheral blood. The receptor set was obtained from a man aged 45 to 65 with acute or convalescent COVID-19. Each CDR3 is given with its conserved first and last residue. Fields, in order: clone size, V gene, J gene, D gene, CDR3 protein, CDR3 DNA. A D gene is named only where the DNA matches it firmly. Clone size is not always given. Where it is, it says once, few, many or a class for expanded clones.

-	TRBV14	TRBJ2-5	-	CASSLGILSQETQYF	TGTGCCAGCAGTCTAGGAATTTTGTCCCAAGAGACCCAGTACTTC
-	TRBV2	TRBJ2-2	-	CASSDMSGELFF	TGTGCCAGCAGTGATATGAGCGGGGAGCTGTTTTTT
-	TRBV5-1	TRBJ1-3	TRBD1	CASSWGQGRNTIYF	TGCGCCAGCAGCTGGGGACAGGGAAGAAACACCATATATTTT
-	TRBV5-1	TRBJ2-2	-	CASSLNGDFTGELFF	TGCGCCAGCAGCTTGAATGGGGACTTCACCGGGGAGCTGTTTTTT
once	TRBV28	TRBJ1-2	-	CASSPPQYGYTF	TGTGCCAGCAGTCCCCCACAGTATGGCTACACCTTC
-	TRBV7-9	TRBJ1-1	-	CASSPYSGRTNTEAFF	TGTGCCAGCAGCCCATATTCGGGGAGGACGAACACTGAAGCTTTCTTT
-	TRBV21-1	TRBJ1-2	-	CASSKGTREGYTF	TGTGCCAGCAGCAAAGGGACAAGAGAAGGCTACACCTTC
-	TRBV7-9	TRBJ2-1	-	CASLQTPDNEQFF	TGTGCCTCTCTCCAGACTCCTGACAATGAGCAGTTCTTC
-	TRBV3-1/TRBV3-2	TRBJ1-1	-	CASSQAPRTEAFF	TGTGCCAGCAGCCAAGCACCACGGACTGAAGCTTTCTTT
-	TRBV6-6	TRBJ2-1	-	CASVPGSYNEQFF	TGTGCCAGCGTACCAGGCTCCTACAATGAGCAGTTCTTC
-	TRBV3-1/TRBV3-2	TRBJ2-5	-	CASSPLTETQYF	TGTGCCAGCAGCCCCCTGACTGAGACCCAGTACTTC
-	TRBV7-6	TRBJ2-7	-	CASSPRGRSYEQYF	TGTGCCAGCAGCCCACGAGGCCGATCCTACGAGCAGTACTTC
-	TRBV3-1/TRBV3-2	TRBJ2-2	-	CASSQIGNTGELFF	TGTGCCAGCAGCCAAATCGGGAACACCGGGGAGCTGTTTTTT
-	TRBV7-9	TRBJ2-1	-	CASSLGGAHNEQFF	TGTGCCAGCAGTTTGGGGGGGGCACACAATGAGCAGTTCTTC
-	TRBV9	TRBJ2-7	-	CASSPHANYEQYF	TGTGCCAGCAGCCCCCATGCGAACTACGAGCAGTACTTC
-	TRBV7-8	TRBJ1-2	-	CASSNPPSPPGGYTF	TGTGCCAGCAGCAATCCCCCAAGCCCGCCGGGTGGCTACACCTTC
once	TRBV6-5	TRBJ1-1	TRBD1	CASSLTDRGPDTEAFF	TGTGCCAGCAGTTTGACGGACAGGGGGCCGGACACTGAAGCTTTCTTT
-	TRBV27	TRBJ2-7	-	CASSLREGYEQYF	TGTGCCAGCAGCCTTAGAGAGGGATACGAGCAGTACTTC
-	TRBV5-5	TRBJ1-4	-	CASSLEVVEKLFF	TGTGCCAGCAGCTTAGAGGTGGTGGAAAAACTGTTTTTT
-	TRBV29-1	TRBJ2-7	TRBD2	CSAARMSGGDEQYF	TGCAGCGCCGCCAGGATGAGCGGGGGCGACGAGCAGTACTTC
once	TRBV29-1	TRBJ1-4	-	CSVEQGGDEKLFF	TGCAGCGTTGAGCAGGGTGGGGATGAAAAACTGTTTTTT
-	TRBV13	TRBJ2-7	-	CASSSSDSSYEQYF	TGTGCCAGCAGCTCCTCAGACAGCTCCTACGAGCAGTACTTC
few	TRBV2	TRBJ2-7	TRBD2	CASRPGTRPYEQYF	TGTGCCAGCAGGCCCGGGACTAGGCCCTACGAGCAGTACTTC
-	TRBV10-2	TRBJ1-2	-	CASNAGGDGYTF	TGCGCCAGCAATGCGGGGGGGGATGGCTACACCTTC
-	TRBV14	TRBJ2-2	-	CASSRNRDLTGELFF	TGTGCCAGCAGCCGAAACAGAGACCTAACCGGGGAGCTGTTTTTT
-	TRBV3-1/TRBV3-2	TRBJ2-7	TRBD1	CASSQGRQGYEQYF	TGTGCCAGCAGCCAAGGCCGACAGGGCTACGAGCAGTACTTC
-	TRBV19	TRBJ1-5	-	CASSSQGPPQHF	TGTGCCAGTAGTAGCCAGGGTCCCCCGCAGCATTTT
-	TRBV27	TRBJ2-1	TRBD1	CASSFSTTGGNEQFF	TGTGCCAGCAGTTTTTCCACGACAGGGGGCAATGAGCAGTTCTTC
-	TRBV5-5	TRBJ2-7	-	CASSLTGPPYEQYF	TGTGCCAGCAGCTTGACAGGGCCCCCCTACGAGCAGTACTTC
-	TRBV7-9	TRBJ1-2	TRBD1	CASSVGQGGHGYTF	TGTGCCAGCTCCGTAGGACAGGGGGGCCATGGCTACACCTTC
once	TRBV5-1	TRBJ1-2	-	CASSLEQGWYGYTF	TGCGCCAGCAGCTTGGAACAGGGCTGGTATGGCTACACCTTC
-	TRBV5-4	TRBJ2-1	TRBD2	CASSPGGGARSYNEQFF	TGTGCCAGCAGCCCGGGAGGCGGGGCACGCTCCTACAATGAGCAGTTCTTC
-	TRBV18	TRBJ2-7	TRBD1	CASSPPGTGLYEQYF	TGTGCCAGCTCACCCCCCGGGACAGGGCTTTACGAGCAGTACTTC
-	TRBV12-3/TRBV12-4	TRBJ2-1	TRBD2	CASSFGLAGVGFF	TGTGCCAGCAGTTTCGGACTAGCGGGGGTTGGGTTCTTC
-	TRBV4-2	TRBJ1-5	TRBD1	CASSHRDSLNQPQHF	TGTGCCAGCAGCCATCGGGACAGCCTCAATCAGCCCCAGCATTTT
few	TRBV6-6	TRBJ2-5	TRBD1	CASRLHRGDGETQYF	TGTGCCAGCAGACTCCACAGGGGGGATGGGGAGACCCAGTACTTC
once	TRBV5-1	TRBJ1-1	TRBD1	CASSSYTGTVSEAFF	TGCGCCAGCAGCTCCTACACCGGGACAGTCTCTGAAGCTTTCTTT
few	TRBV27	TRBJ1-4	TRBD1	CASSFPGTVNEKLFF	TGTGCCAGCAGTTTCCCCGGGACAGTAAATGAAAAACTGTTTTTT
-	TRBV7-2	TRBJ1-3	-	CASSLVRGRDTIYF	TGTGCCAGCAGCTTAGTTCGGGGGAGGGACACCATATATTTT
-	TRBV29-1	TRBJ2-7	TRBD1	CSVEATGAGAVGEQYF	TGCAGCGTAGAGGCTACAGGGGCCGGCGCCGTCGGGGAGCAGTACTTC
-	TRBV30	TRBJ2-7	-	CAWSGTGYVYEQYF	TGTGCCTGGAGTGGAACAGGTTATGTGTACGAGCAGTACTTC
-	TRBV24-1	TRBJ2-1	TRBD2	CATAGDLGEQFF	TGTGCCACCGCGGGGGATTTAGGTGAGCAGTTCTTC